The present T cell receptor (beta chain) was sequenced within a study of shared clonotypes between healthy human individuals. Study results and limitations: It was observed that roughly 5% of naive CD4 clonotypes were shared across a handful of donors. Among donors, sharing of clonotypes was expected to be affected by sequencing depth. Incompleteness in sorted-subset sequencing, despite large depth, was shown by rarefaction.

With 8 bases removed from V and 1 base from J, the gap between germline ends came to 8 bases. The CDR3 covers 13 residues. Germline V gene data show CDR1 as SGHTA and CDR2 as FQGNSA. Comments on this clone: Its antigen is unidentified.

In the original analysis: Junction-only immunoSEQ data arrived without quality scores, meaning filtering differed. Here immunoSEQ multiplex PCR was the method, and the copy in TCRdb shows in-frame clones only, minus some. V and J calls and clone size come straight from that table; D and trimming were deduced from the DNA. The data contain about 2.4 million clones, 93% of them singletons. The chain joins TRBV7-2 to TRBJ2-2; D uncertain. The TCR was taken from a young man in good health. Some clones in this sample may be carry-over from other donors' samples. Sequenced material: naive CD4+ T cells from PBMCs. The subset: CD45RA+ positively selected. The CDR3 sequence is CASGRLNTGELFF. The CDR3 DNA reads as TGTGCCAGCGGAAGATTGAACACCGGGGAGCTGTTTTTT.